The sequence of this T cell receptor (beta chain) was determined in a study of blood T cell repertoires in COVID-19. CDR3 size: 14 residues. CDR1 MDHEN and CDR2 SYDVKM come from the germline V gene. J gave up 2 bases and V 3 bases, and 4 bases lay outside the gene matches. Original analysis: Reference gene primer amplification gave nucleated cell count estimates. Some clones are missing from TCRdb's copy, which holds only in-frame ones; the method was immunoSEQ multiplex PCR. Clone size and V and J calls were adopted from that table, with D and trimming inferred from the DNA. Among 200,000 to 250,000 clones listed, around 86% were seen once.

The rearrangement links TRBV28 to TRBJ2-7; TRBD1 matches 7 bases. This TCR derives from a man aged 55 to 70 who had recovered from COVID-19. Material: peripheral blood. DNA for the CDR3: TGTGCCAGCAGTTTTCCCGGGACAGCCTACGAGCAGTACTTC. It encodes CASSFPGTAYEQYF. Full variable domain (missing parts from reference TRBV28 and TRBJ2-7): DVKVTQSSRYLVKRTGEKVFLECVQDMDHENMFWYRQDPGLGLRLIYFSYDVKMKEKGDIPEGYSVSREKKERFSLILESASTNQTSMYLCASSFPGTAYEQYFGPGTRLTVT.